This TCR beta chain was sequenced for a study of beta chain features in type 1 diabetes. On the study more broadly: Over all samples combined, more than 90,000,000 sorted cells were examined.

Expressed TCRB transcripts got sequenced, as all isolated RNA was reverse transcribed. Libraries were prepared by immunoSEQ multiplex PCR; TCRdb keeps only in-frame clonotypes and omits some of them. The sample consists of around 350,000 clones, roughly 12% of them appearing once. This clone turned up a few times. Over 95% purity was reached by all sorted populations. Germline V gene data show CDR1 as KGHSH and CDR2 as LQKENI. This CDR3 contains 13 residues. The germline V and J ends were trimmed by 1 base and 9 bases, with 12 bases remaining between them. The sample consisted of naive CD4+ T cells from blood. This clonotype was sampled from a man in his late teens or twenties in good health. This chain joins TRBV18 and TRBJ1-1, with a weak D call TRBD1 (6 bases). The CDR3 DNA reads TGTGCCAGCTCACCACGGGTCAGGGACAAAGCTTTCTTT. Translation gives CASSPRVRDKAFF.